Listed below are T cell receptor beta chains from one sample, sequenced in a study of CD8 T cells in ankylosing spondylitis. TCRdb independently ran MiXCR on the 5' RACE reads; one entry per CDR3 protein. The repertoire holds about 150,000 distinct CDR3 sequences, with about 42% as singletons. The sequenced material came from synovial fluid, either unsorted or a sorted T cell fraction (not recorded which). Receptors originate from a male donor with ankylosing spondylitis. CDR3s include the opening cysteine and the closing phenylalanine or tryptophan. D genes are given only for firm matches. A clone size is listed for some rows: how often the clone was seen (once, few, many), or a class if it is expanded.

j_gene | abundance | d_gene | v_gene | CDR3nt | CDR3aa
TRBJ2-1 | NA | NA | TRBV14 | TGTGCCAGCAGCCAGTCGTTTGGGTTTCGAGGAGTTTACAATGAGCAGTTCTTC | CASSQSFGFRGVYNEQFF
TRBJ2-3 | few | NA | TRBV12-3/TRBV12-4 | TGTGCCAGCAGTTGGGGCAGAGCTAGCACAGATACGCAGTATTTT | CASSWGRASTDTQYF
TRBJ2-3 | NA | TRBD2 | TRBV4-3 | TGCGCCAGCAGCCAAGATGGCCCTAGCGGGAGGGAAGATACGCAGTATTTT | CASSQDGPSGREDTQYF
TRBJ1-1 | many | NA | TRBV9 | TGTGCCAGCAGCCCCGGGGGGGGGGCAGGGGCTTTCTTT | CASSPGGGAGAFF
TRBJ2-3 | NA | NA | TRBV18 | TGTGCCAGCTCAGCAGGGCTAAATACGCAGTATTTT | CASSAGLNTQYF
TRBJ2-3 | NA | NA | TRBV28 | TGTGCCAGCAGTTTATGGCAGGGTAGGGACGGCACAGATACGCAGTATTTT | CASSLWQGRDGTDTQYF
TRBJ1-1 | NA | TRBD1 | TRBV29-1 | TGCAGCGTTGAAGAAGTAAGGACAGGGACCTCTGAAGCTTTCTTT | CSVEEVRTGTSEAFF
TRBJ1-1 | NA | NA | TRBV6-2/TRBV6-3 | TGTGCCAGCAGTTATCGAAGGGATCTGTTCGACGCTTTCTTT | CASSYRRDLFDAFF
TRBJ1-5 | once | NA | TRBV12-3/TRBV12-4 | TGTGCCAGCAGTTCGGACAATAGCAATCAGCCCCAGCATTTT | CASSSDNSNQPQHF
TRBJ2-1 | few | TRBD2 | TRBV4-3 | TGCGCCAGCAGCCTTAGTCCCTCTGGCGGGAGTTTCGATGAGCAGTTCTTC | CASSLSPSGGSFDEQFF
TRBJ1-3 | few | NA | TRBV7-9 | TGTGCCAGCAGCTTAGAATCAGGGTCGGGAAACACCATATATTTT | CASSLESGSGNTIYF
TRBJ1-1 | few | NA | TRBV7-3 | TGTGCCAGCAGCTTAATAACTGGGGCTGAAGCTTTCTTT | CASSLITGAEAFF
TRBJ2-5 | NA | NA | TRBV10-3 | TGTGCCATCAGGATGGGGGAGACCCAGTACTTC | CAIRMGETQYF
TRBJ1-1 | NA | NA | TRBV4-1 | TGCGCCAGCAGCCAAGATCTCCTCCCCACGGAAGGTGCTTTCTTT | CASSQDLLPTEGAFF
TRBJ2-1 | NA | TRBD2 | TRBV6-5 | TGTGCCAGCAGTTACTCGGCGGGGGATGGCAATGAGCAGTTCTTC | CASSYSAGDGNEQFF
TRBJ2-5 | NA | NA | TRBV6-5 | TGTGCCAGCAGTTACTCCGGCGTACAAGAGACCCAGTACTTC | CASSYSGVQETQYF
TRBJ1-1 | NA | NA | TRBV7-9 | TGTGCCAGCAGCTTAGCGCTGGCAGGTCTTGAAGCTTTCTTT | CASSLALAGLEAFF
TRBJ1-1 | NA | NA | TRBV29-1 | TGCAGCGTGGGGGGGAGCACTGAAGCTTTCTTT | CSVGGSTEAFF
TRBJ2-1 | NA | NA | TRBV18 | TGTGCCAGCTCAACATTCAATGAGCAGTTCTTC | CASSTFNEQFF
TRBJ2-7 | NA | NA | TRBV7-9 | TGTGCCAGCAGCTTCAAAGGGGGTAGCGGAAACTACGAGCAGTACTTC | CASSFKGGSGNYEQYF
TRBJ2-1 | NA | TRBD2 | TRBV20-1 | TGCAGTGCTCGGGCTTGGGGTAGCGGGAATGGTGCGTGGGATGAGCAGTTCTTC | CSARAWGSGNGAWDEQFF
TRBJ2-5 | NA | NA | TRBV12-3/TRBV12-4 | TGTGCCAGCAGTTTAATCCCCAGAGGGACGGAGACCCAGTACTTC | CASSLIPRGTETQYF
TRBJ2-1 | many | TRBD2 | TRBV2 | TGTGCCAGCATGGGGCAGCGGGGGGGCATCTTCAATGAGCAGTTCTTC | CASMGQRGGIFNEQFF
TRBJ2-7 | few | NA | TRBV7-9 | TGTGCCAGCAGCCCAAATCCGGGCAGGCAACCTTACGAGCAGTACTTC | CASSPNPGRQPYEQYF
TRBJ1-2 | NA | NA | TRBV4-2 | TGTGCCAGCAGCCAAGATTGGGGGGGGCAGGAGGGTGGCTACACCTTC | CASSQDWGGQEGGYTF
TRBJ2-5 | many | NA | TRBV7-2 | TGTGCCAGCAGCTTAAACTTAGGACCAGAGACCCAGTACTTC | CASSLNLGPETQYF
TRBJ2-7 | NA | NA | TRBV12-3/TRBV12-4 | TGTGCCAGCAGTTTGGAGGCAGGGGGGTCCGAGCAGTACTTC | CASSLEAGGSEQYF
TRBJ2-7 | many | TRBD1 | TRBV7-2 | TGTGCCAGCAGCTCCGGACAGGGATACTACGAGCAGTACTTC | CASSSGQGYYEQYF
TRBJ1-5 | NA | NA | TRBV27 | TGTGCCAGCAGTTTAAAGGGTGCCAGTAATCAGCCCCAGCATTTT | CASSLKGASNQPQHF
TRBJ1-1 | many | NA | TRBV20-1 | TGCAGTGCTAGACCTCGAGGCCGCAAGAACACTGAAGCTTTCTTT | CSARPRGRKNTEAFF
TRBJ2-3 | many | NA | TRBV20-1 | TGCAGTGCTAGGGACCTGGAGGAGGGGTCCCCCACAGATACGCAGTATTTT | CSARDLEEGSPTDTQYF
TRBJ2-5 | NA | TRBD1 | TRBV10-3 | TGTGCCACCGGACAGGGGAAACAAGAGACCCAGTACTTC | CATGQGKQETQYF
TRBJ1-2 | NA | NA | TRBV10-3 | TGTGCCATCAGTCATCTGGCAGACAAAGAAACCCTAAACTATGGCTACACCTTC | CAISHLADKETLNYGYTF
TRBJ1-4 | few | NA | TRBV12-3/TRBV12-4 | TGTGCCAGCAGCACATCACGGGACGGGTATAATGAAAAACTGTTTTTT | CASSTSRDGYNEKLFF
TRBJ1-1 | NA | NA | TRBV6-5 | TGTGCCAGCAGCTTCTCGTTACAGTCGAGTCTAAACACTGAAGCTTTCTTT | CASSFSLQSSLNTEAFF
TRBJ1-2 | few | NA | TRBV5-1 | TGCGCCAGCAGCTTGGGTTGGGGACCCTATGGCTACACCTTC | CASSLGWGPYGYTF
TRBJ2-7 | NA | NA | TRBV29-1 | TGCAGCGTCGCCGACAGCTTCGAGCAGTACTTC | CSVADSFEQYF
TRBJ1-1 | NA | NA | TRBV7-6 | TGTGCCAGCGCCAAGTCACCCGGACGGATTGAAGCTTTCTTT | CASAKSPGRIEAFF
TRBJ2-6 | NA | TRBD1 | TRBV11-2 | TGTGCCAGCAGCTTAGTGTACTCCGGGACAGAGCCCTCTGGGGCCAACGTCCTGACTTTC | CASSLVYSGTEPSGANVLTF
TRBJ2-7 | once | TRBD2 | TRBV11-3 | TGTGCCAGCAGCTTAGGACGGGGGGGTTCCTACGAGCAGTACTTC | CASSLGRGGSYEQYF
TRBJ1-5 | NA | NA | TRBV3-1 | TGTGCCAGCAGCCTCCTATATAGCAATCAGCCCCAGCATTTT | CASSLLYSNQPQHF
TRBJ2-5 | large | NA | TRBV10-3 | TGTGCCATCAGTGAGTCAGAGGGGCTCCAAGAGACCCAGTACTTC | CAISESEGLQETQYF
TRBJ1-5 | few | NA | TRBV5-6 | TGTGCCAGCAGCCGATCCCACCTAGTTAATCAGCCCCAGCATTTT | CASSRSHLVNQPQHF
TRBJ2-1 | NA | TRBD2 | TRBV7-3 | TGTGCCAGCAGCTTCGGGGGGGTGGCCTACAATGAGCAGTTCTTC | CASSFGGVAYNEQFF
TRBJ2-5 | few | TRBD2 | TRBV28 | TGTGCCAGCAGTCCTGGGACTAGCGGCTACCAAGAGACCCAGTACTTC | CASSPGTSGYQETQYF
TRBJ2-3 | few | NA | TRBV29-1 | TGCAGCGTTGACTGGGAAGGAGATACGCAGTATTTT | CSVDWEGDTQYF